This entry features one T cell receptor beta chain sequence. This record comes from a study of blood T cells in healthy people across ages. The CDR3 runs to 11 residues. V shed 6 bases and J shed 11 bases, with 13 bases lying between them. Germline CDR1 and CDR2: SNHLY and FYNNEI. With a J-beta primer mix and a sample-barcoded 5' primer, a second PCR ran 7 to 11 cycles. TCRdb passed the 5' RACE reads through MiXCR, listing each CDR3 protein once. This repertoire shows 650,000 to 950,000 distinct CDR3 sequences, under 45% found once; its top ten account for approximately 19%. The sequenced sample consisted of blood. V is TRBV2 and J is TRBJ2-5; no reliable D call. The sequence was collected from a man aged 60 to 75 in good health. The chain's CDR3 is CASSWVMEQYF. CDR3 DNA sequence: TGTGCCAGCAGCTGGGTGATGGAGCAGTACTTC.